The entry below describes one TCR beta chain. Other DNA variants within this sample encode the same CDR3. These data come from a study of blood T cell repertoires in COVID-19. About the research overall: The cDNA or gDNA used as material had been derived from T cells, B-cell-depleted T cells, or PBMCs.

The method was immunoSEQ multiplex PCR; TCRdb's version includes in-frame clones alone and lacks a portion of them. The sample lists about 260,000 clones; less than 85% were seen once. The V end lost 0 bases, the J end lost 4 bases, and 10 bases lay between the germline ends. Germline CDR1 and CDR2: LNHNV and YYDKDF (reference sequence). This CDR3 has 14 amino acids. This receptor was taken from a man aged 55 to 69 who had recovered from COVID-19. This chain links TRBV15 with TRBJ2-7, with D possibly being TRBD1 (6 bases). Sequencing was performed on peripheral blood. Here the CDR3 DNA reads TGTGCCACCAGCAGAGAAGGCAGGGGTTACGAGCAGTACTTC. It is translated as CATSREGRGYEQYF.